This is a list of T cell receptor beta chains from one sample in a study of blood T cell repertoires in COVID-19. Produced via immunoSEQ multiplex PCR; TCRdb's table is partial and in-frame only. Among under 150,000 clones listed, less than 85% were seen once. Specimen: peripheral blood. The source is a woman of 80 years or more in a cohort sampled during active or convalescent COVID-19. Each CDR3 is given with its conserved first and last residue. The order of the fields is V gene, CDR3 length, D gene, J gene, clone size, CDR3 DNA, CDR3 protein. A D gene is named only where the DNA matches it firmly. A row's size may be missing; if present it is once, few, many or a size class.

V gene: TRBV7-9; CDR3 length: 15; D gene: -; J gene: TRBJ2-4; clone size: -; CDR3 DNA: TGTGCCAGCAGCCCCGGGGAGTTCGCCAAAAACATTCAGTACTTC; CDR3 protein: CASSPGEFAKNIQYF
V gene: TRBV5-1; CDR3 length: 13; D gene: -; J gene: TRBJ2-7; clone size: -; CDR3 DNA: TGCGCCAGCAGCCCCCGGGACAACTACGAGCAGTACTTC; CDR3 protein: CASSPRDNYEQYF
V gene: TRBV7-2; CDR3 length: 16; D gene: -; J gene: TRBJ2-4; clone size: once; CDR3 DNA: TGTGCCAGCAGCCCGAGGACAGATCTAGCCAAAAACATTCAGTACTTC; CDR3 protein: CASSPRTDLAKNIQYF
V gene: TRBV5-1; CDR3 length: 14; D gene: TRBD1; J gene: TRBJ1-5; clone size: once; CDR3 DNA: TGCGCCAGCAGCCTGGGGACAGGCGTGCAGCCCCAGCATTTT; CDR3 protein: CASSLGTGVQPQHF
V gene: TRBV4-1; CDR3 length: 15; D gene: -; J gene: TRBJ1-5; clone size: -; CDR3 DNA: TGCGCCAGCAGCCAAGTGTTCAATAGCAATCAGCCCCAGCATTTT; CDR3 protein: CASSQVFNSNQPQHF
V gene: TRBV19; CDR3 length: 14; D gene: TRBD2; J gene: TRBJ2-1; clone size: -; CDR3 DNA: TGTGCCACCCGACTAGCGGGGGGTGACAATGAGCAGTTCTTC; CDR3 protein: CATRLAGGDNEQFF
V gene: TRBV2; CDR3 length: 14; D gene: TRBD1; J gene: TRBJ1-6; clone size: few; CDR3 DNA: TGTGCCAGCAGTGTCAGGGGGATAGGGTCACCCCTCCACTTT; CDR3 protein: CASSVRGIGSPLHF
V gene: TRBV6-2/TRBV6-3; CDR3 length: 14; D gene: -; J gene: TRBJ2-5; clone size: -; CDR3 DNA: TGTGCCAGCAGTTCGGGGGACCAACGGGAGACCCAGTACTTC; CDR3 protein: CASSSGDQRETQYF
V gene: TRBV10-1; CDR3 length: 12; D gene: TRBD1; J gene: TRBJ2-1; clone size: once; CDR3 DNA: TGCGCCGGACAGGGATCCTACAATGAGCAGTTCTTC; CDR3 protein: CAGQGSYNEQFF
V gene: TRBV30; CDR3 length: 13; D gene: -; J gene: TRBJ1-2; clone size: few; CDR3 DNA: TGTGCCTGGAGTGTAGGGGGTTCATATGGCTACACCTTC; CDR3 protein: CAWSVGGSYGYTF
V gene: TRBV5-5; CDR3 length: 13; D gene: -; J gene: TRBJ1-1; clone size: once; CDR3 DNA: TGTGCCAGCAGCTTGGGCGAATACACTGAAGCTTTCTTT; CDR3 protein: CASSLGEYTEAFF
V gene: TRBV7-3; CDR3 length: 17; D gene: TRBD2; J gene: TRBJ2-3; clone size: -; CDR3 DNA: TGTGCCAGCAGCTTAGCTGGACTAGCGGGAGCCACAGATACGCAGTATTTT; CDR3 protein: CASSLAGLAGATDTQYF
V gene: TRBV12-3/TRBV12-4; CDR3 length: 11; D gene: TRBD1; J gene: TRBJ1-2; clone size: -; CDR3 DNA: TGTGCCAGCAGTTGGACAGGGACGTACACCTTC; CDR3 protein: CASSWTGTYTF
V gene: TRBV6-6; CDR3 length: 14; D gene: -; J gene: TRBJ1-2; clone size: few; CDR3 DNA: TGTGCCAGCACCGACTTCGCCCCCACCTATGGCTACACCTTC; CDR3 protein: CASTDFAPTYGYTF
V gene: TRBV28; CDR3 length: 14; D gene: TRBD2; J gene: TRBJ2-5; clone size: -; CDR3 DNA: TGTGCCAGCAGTCGAGCGGGGGCCCAAGAGACCCAGTACTTC; CDR3 protein: CASSRAGAQETQYF
V gene: TRBV6-4; CDR3 length: 13; D gene: -; J gene: TRBJ2-3; clone size: -; CDR3 DNA: TGTGCCAGCAGTGACGAGGTTTTTGGTACGCAGTATTTT; CDR3 protein: CASSDEVFGTQYF
V gene: TRBV15; CDR3 length: 13; D gene: -; J gene: TRBJ2-1; clone size: -; CDR3 DNA: TGTGCCACCAGCTCTCTCAGGTCCAATGAGCAGTTCTTC; CDR3 protein: CATSSLRSNEQFF
V gene: TRBV4-2; CDR3 length: 16; D gene: -; J gene: TRBJ1-2; clone size: once; CDR3 DNA: TGTGCTAGCAGCCCATCCACAGTCGATTCTAACTATGGCTACACCTTC; CDR3 protein: CASSPSTVDSNYGYTF
V gene: TRBV12-3/TRBV12-4; CDR3 length: 11; D gene: -; J gene: TRBJ1-2; clone size: -; CDR3 DNA: TGTGCCAGCAGTTCCCGCGGAGGCTACACCTTC; CDR3 protein: CASSSRGGYTF
V gene: TRBV24-1; CDR3 length: 13; D gene: -; J gene: TRBJ1-4; clone size: -; CDR3 DNA: TGTGCCACCAGTGAACACAGGGACGAAAAACTGTTTTTT; CDR3 protein: CATSEHRDEKLFF
V gene: TRBV19; CDR3 length: 12; D gene: -; J gene: TRBJ2-7; clone size: -; CDR3 DNA: TGTGCCAGTAGCTCGACGGGAGTCGAGCAGTACTTC; CDR3 protein: CASSSTGVEQYF
V gene: TRBV27; CDR3 length: 13; D gene: TRBD1; J gene: TRBJ2-4; clone size: -; CDR3 DNA: TGTGCCAGCAGAAGGACAGGGGGAGACATTCAGTACTTC; CDR3 protein: CASRRTGGDIQYF
V gene: TRBV6-5; CDR3 length: 15; D gene: -; J gene: TRBJ1-5; clone size: once; CDR3 DNA: TGTGCCAGCAGCGATGGACAGAATAGCAATCAGCCCCAGCATTTT; CDR3 protein: CASSDGQNSNQPQHF
V gene: TRBV18; CDR3 length: 16; D gene: -; J gene: TRBJ2-3; clone size: -; CDR3 DNA: TGTGCCAGCTCACCTCGACAGACGTCAAGCACAGATACGCAGTATTTT; CDR3 protein: CASSPRQTSSTDTQYF
V gene: TRBV19; CDR3 length: 14; D gene: -; J gene: TRBJ1-1; clone size: -; CDR3 DNA: TGTGCCAGTAGTAGGGTAGGGGCCGGGACTGAAGCTTTCTTT; CDR3 protein: CASSRVGAGTEAFF
V gene: TRBV21-1; CDR3 length: 14; D gene: -; J gene: TRBJ1-3; clone size: -; CDR3 DNA: TGTGCCAGCAGCGACAGTAATTCTGGAAACACCATATATTTT; CDR3 protein: CASSDSNSGNTIYF
V gene: TRBV12-3/TRBV12-4; CDR3 length: 13; D gene: -; J gene: TRBJ1-1; clone size: -; CDR3 DNA: TGTGCCAGCAGTTTAGCGGAGGGTACTGAAGCTTTCTTT; CDR3 protein: CASSLAEGTEAFF
V gene: TRBV7-2; CDR3 length: 16; D gene: TRBD2; J gene: TRBJ2-1; clone size: -; CDR3 DNA: TGTGCCAGCAGGCGGGAGGCGGGGGGCTCCTACAATGAGCAGTTCTTC; CDR3 protein: CASRREAGGSYNEQFF
V gene: TRBV7-2; CDR3 length: 15; D gene: TRBD2; J gene: TRBJ2-3; clone size: -; CDR3 DNA: TGTGCCAGCAGCCTCCTAGCGGGGGGGTCAGATACGCAGTATTTT; CDR3 protein: CASSLLAGGSDTQYF
V gene: TRBV19; CDR3 length: 16; D gene: TRBD1; J gene: TRBJ1-5; clone size: -; CDR3 DNA: TGTGCCAGTAGTATAGTCTGGCAGGGGGACAATCAGCCCCAGCATTTT; CDR3 protein: CASSIVWQGDNQPQHF
V gene: TRBV29-1; CDR3 length: 13; D gene: -; J gene: TRBJ2-5; clone size: -; CDR3 DNA: TGCAGCGTTGCCGCCTCGTACTCAGAGACCCAGTACTTC; CDR3 protein: CSVAASYSETQYF
V gene: TRBV19; CDR3 length: 13; D gene: -; J gene: TRBJ1-1; clone size: -; CDR3 DNA: TGTGCCAGTAGTATAGTAGAGGGTCGACTAGCTTTCTTT; CDR3 protein: CASSIVEGRLAFF
V gene: TRBV5-5; CDR3 length: 14; D gene: TRBD1; J gene: TRBJ1-1; clone size: few; CDR3 DNA: TGTGCCAGCAGCTACGGGACAGCGAACACTGAAGCTTTCTTT; CDR3 protein: CASSYGTANTEAFF
V gene: TRBV6-5; CDR3 length: 15; D gene: TRBD1; J gene: TRBJ1-2; clone size: -; CDR3 DNA: TGTGCCAGCAGAATCGGCGGGACAGGGGTCTATGGCTACACCTTC; CDR3 protein: CASRIGGTGVYGYTF
V gene: TRBV12-5; CDR3 length: 14; D gene: -; J gene: TRBJ2-3; clone size: -; CDR3 DNA: TGTGCTAGTGGTTTGGGTTGGGCCAGCGATACGCAGTATTTT; CDR3 protein: CASGLGWASDTQYF
V gene: TRBV7-9; CDR3 length: 15; D gene: -; J gene: TRBJ2-3; clone size: once; CDR3 DNA: TGTGCCAGCAGCTCTCGGAGGGGAGACACAGATACGCAGTATTTT; CDR3 protein: CASSSRRGDTDTQYF
V gene: TRBV6-5; CDR3 length: 13; D gene: -; J gene: TRBJ1-2; clone size: -; CDR3 DNA: TGTGCCAGCAGCACGGAGGAGGGGCTTGGCTACACCTTC; CDR3 protein: CASSTEEGLGYTF
V gene: TRBV7-6; CDR3 length: 16; D gene: TRBD1; J gene: TRBJ2-1; clone size: -; CDR3 DNA: TGTGCCAGCAGCCACCCTTGGACAGGGGGTAGAGATGAGCAGTTCTTC; CDR3 protein: CASSHPWTGGRDEQFF
V gene: TRBV25-1; CDR3 length: 15; D gene: -; J gene: TRBJ2-3; clone size: -; CDR3 DNA: TGTGCCAGCAGTGACCCCTCGGCGGACACAGATACGCAGTATTTT; CDR3 protein: CASSDPSADTDTQYF
V gene: TRBV10-3; CDR3 length: 15; D gene: -; J gene: TRBJ1-4; clone size: -; CDR3 DNA: TGTGCCATCAGTGAGTTCTCAGCAACTAATGAAAAACTGTTTTTT; CDR3 protein: CAISEFSATNEKLFF
V gene: TRBV7-9; CDR3 length: 16; D gene: TRBD1; J gene: TRBJ1-3; clone size: -; CDR3 DNA: TGTGCCAGCAGCTTAAGGGGGACAGGGGATGGAAACACCATATATTTT; CDR3 protein: CASSLRGTGDGNTIYF
V gene: TRBV7-3; CDR3 length: 15; D gene: -; J gene: TRBJ2-3; clone size: -; CDR3 DNA: TGTGCCAGCAGCTTAACGTCGGGGGGCACAGATACGCAGTATTTT; CDR3 protein: CASSLTSGGTDTQYF
V gene: TRBV7-9; CDR3 length: 16; D gene: TRBD1; J gene: TRBJ1-4; clone size: once; CDR3 DNA: TGTGCCAGCAGCACCAGGACAGGGGGGACTAATGAAAAACTGTTTTTT; CDR3 protein: CASSTRTGGTNEKLFF
V gene: TRBV6-2/TRBV6-3; CDR3 length: 17; D gene: TRBD1; J gene: TRBJ1-5; clone size: -; CDR3 DNA: TGTGCCAGCAGTTACTCCAAAGCCGGGACAGCGAATCAGCCCCAGCATTTT; CDR3 protein: CASSYSKAGTANQPQHF
V gene: TRBV27; CDR3 length: 15; D gene: TRBD2; J gene: TRBJ2-1; clone size: -; CDR3 DNA: TGTGCCAGCAGTTCCGGGACTAGCGGGGTCAATGAGCAGTTCTTC; CDR3 protein: CASSSGTSGVNEQFF
V gene: TRBV19; CDR3 length: 17; D gene: TRBD2; J gene: TRBJ2-7; clone size: -; CDR3 DNA: TGTGCCAGTAGTATAGAGTGGCTAGCGGGGGATTCGGGCGAGCAGTACTTC; CDR3 protein: CASSIEWLAGDSGEQYF
V gene: TRBV28; CDR3 length: 15; D gene: TRBD2; J gene: TRBJ2-3; clone size: -; CDR3 DNA: TGTGCCAGCAGTAGGACTAGCGGGGGGGTTTATACGCAGTATTTT; CDR3 protein: CASSRTSGGVYTQYF
V gene: TRBV5-6; CDR3 length: 14; D gene: -; J gene: TRBJ1-5; clone size: -; CDR3 DNA: TGTGCCAGCAGCTTGTTGGGAGTATATCAGCCCCAGCATTTT; CDR3 protein: CASSLLGVYQPQHF
V gene: TRBV6-5; CDR3 length: 14; D gene: -; J gene: TRBJ1-3; clone size: -; CDR3 DNA: TGTGCCAGCAGTTATCAGGGTAGAGGAAACACCATATATTTT; CDR3 protein: CASSYQGRGNTIYF
V gene: TRBV10-3; CDR3 length: 13; D gene: -; J gene: TRBJ2-5; clone size: -; CDR3 DNA: TGTGCCATCAGTGAGAATCAGCGGGAGACCCAGTACTTC; CDR3 protein: CAISENQRETQYF
V gene: TRBV5-4; CDR3 length: 17; D gene: -; J gene: TRBJ2-6; clone size: -; CDR3 DNA: TGTGCCAGCAGCCACCCCGGGGTCCGATCTGGGGCCAACGTCCTGACTTTC; CDR3 protein: CASSHPGVRSGANVLTF
V gene: TRBV2; CDR3 length: 13; D gene: -; J gene: TRBJ1-2; clone size: -; CDR3 DNA: TGTGCCAGCAGTGTCCAGGCTATCTATGGCTACACCTTC; CDR3 protein: CASSVQAIYGYTF
V gene: TRBV30; CDR3 length: 15; D gene: TRBD1; J gene: TRBJ1-6; clone size: -; CDR3 DNA: TGTGCCTGGACCGTACCGGGACAGGGGGTTCTGGCCCTCCACTTT; CDR3 protein: CAWTVPGQGVLALHF
V gene: TRBV11-1; CDR3 length: 16; D gene: TRBD1; J gene: TRBJ2-7; clone size: -; CDR3 DNA: TGTGCCAGCAGCGAAAGCTTATCAGGGGGCTCCTACGAGCAGTACTTC; CDR3 protein: CASSESLSGGSYEQYF
V gene: TRBV4-1; CDR3 length: 15; D gene: TRBD2; J gene: TRBJ2-5; clone size: -; CDR3 DNA: TGCGCCAGCAGCTATTCAGCGGGGGACCAAGAGACCCAGTACTTC; CDR3 protein: CASSYSAGDQETQYF
V gene: TRBV5-1; CDR3 length: 17; D gene: TRBD2; J gene: TRBJ2-5; clone size: once; CDR3 DNA: TGCGCCAGCAGCTCCGGACTAGCGGGGGGGATGGTAAAGACCCAGTACTTC; CDR3 protein: CASSSGLAGGMVKTQYF
V gene: TRBV29-1; CDR3 length: 14; D gene: -; J gene: TRBJ1-2; clone size: few; CDR3 DNA: TGCAGCGTGGCCTGGACAGATCAAATCTATGGCTACACCTTC; CDR3 protein: CSVAWTDQIYGYTF